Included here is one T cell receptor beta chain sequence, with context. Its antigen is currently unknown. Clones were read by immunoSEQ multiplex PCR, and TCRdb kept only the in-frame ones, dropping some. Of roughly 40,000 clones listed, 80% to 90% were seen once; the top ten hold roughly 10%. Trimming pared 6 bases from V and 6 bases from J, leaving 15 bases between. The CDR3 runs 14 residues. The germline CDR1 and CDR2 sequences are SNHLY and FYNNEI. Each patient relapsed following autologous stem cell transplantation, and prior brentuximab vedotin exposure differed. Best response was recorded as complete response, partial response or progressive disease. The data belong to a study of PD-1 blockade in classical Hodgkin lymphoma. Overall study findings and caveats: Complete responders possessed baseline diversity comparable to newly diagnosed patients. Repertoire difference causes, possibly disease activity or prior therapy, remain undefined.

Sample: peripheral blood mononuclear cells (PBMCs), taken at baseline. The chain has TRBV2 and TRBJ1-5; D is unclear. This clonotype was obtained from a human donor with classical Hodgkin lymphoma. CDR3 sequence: CASSRRRDTQPQHF. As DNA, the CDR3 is TGTGCCAGCAGCAGAAGGCGGGATACTCAGCCCCAGCATTTT.